This T cell receptor beta chain was captured in a study of T-cell reconstitution after alpha-beta-depleted transplantation in children. Concerning this clonotype itself: The antigen is unknown.

Findings and caveats of the study: Several patients had high TCRbeta diversity at day 60; it came from surviving recipient T cells and thymic progenitors. After one year, T-cell counts and TCRbeta diversity mostly came from new T cells. Alpha-beta T cells present about two months after transplant were reported to originate from several hundred expanded graft clones.

The library targeted TCRbeta and was prepared with unique molecular identifiers. MiXCR, applied by TCRdb to the PCR reads, yields one record per CDR3 protein. The sample holds about 200,000 distinct CDR3 sequences, just under 6.5% seen once. V dropped 4 bases and J dropped 8 bases, with 16 bases sitting between them. CDR1 and CDR2 from the germline V gene are SGHRS and YFSETQ. CDR3 length: 14 amino acids. The sequencing here drew on PBMCs, taken before TCRalphabeta/CD19-depleted stem cell transplant. This clonotype was obtained from a girl under three years old with combined immunodeficiency, due to receive a stem cell transplant. V and J are TRBV5-1 and TRBJ2-1, with D possibly being TRBD2 (6 bases). CDR3 protein: CASSATRGAHEQFF. The CDR3 DNA follows: TGCGCCAGCAGCGCGACTAGAGGGGCCCATGAGCAGTTCTTC.